These 20 T cell receptor beta chains were sequenced from one sample in a study of identical twins. TCRdb re-called the 5' RACE reads with MiXCR, one entry per CDR3 protein. The sample gives about 340,000 distinct CDR3 sequences, approximately 13% of which show up once; around 7.8% is in the top ten. These records were also assigned to another study, of yellow fever vaccine responses in identical twins.

Sequencing was carried out using CD8+ T cells sorted from blood. Receptor source: a woman aged 18-35 years in good health.

This clonotype was observed a handful of times. The rearrangement uses TRBV2 and TRBJ2-1; TRBD2 agrees at 9 bases. The germline V gene encodes CDR1 SNHLY and CDR2 FYNNEI. The CDR3 spans 15 residues. V lost 4 bases, J lost 8 bases, and 9 bases stayed unmatched. The CDR3 reads CASSVFSGSTYEQFF. The CDR3 nucleotides read TGTGCCAGCAGTGTATTTAGCGGGAGTACGTATGAGCAGTTCTTC. Full variable domain (rest looked up from reference TRBV2 and TRBJ2-1): EPEVTQTPSHQVTQMGQEVILRCVPISNHLYFYWYRQILGQKVEFLVSFYNNEISEKSEIFDDQFSVERPDGSNFTLKIRSTKLEDSAMYFCASSVFSGSTYEQFFGPGTRLTVL.

This clonotype was recorded a few times. The CDR3 region has the DNA TGTGCCAGCAGTTTATCGGGGCAGCGTAGCACAGATACGCAGTATTTT. Protein sequence: CASSLSGQRSTDTQYF. This chain connects TRBV27 to TRBJ2-3, with D perhaps matching TRBD1 (5 bases). V gave up 0 bases and J gave up 0 bases, with 10 bases separating them. Germline V gene lookup returns CDR1 MNHEY and CDR2 SMNVEV (reference sequence). The CDR3 sequence is 16 residues long.

This clonotype was counted a few times. The V and J genes are TRBV5-1 and TRBJ2-1, with 8 bases that match TRBD2. CDR1 and CDR2 from the germline V gene are SGHRS and YFSETQ. This CDR3 is built from 18 residues. Trimming took 0 bases from V and 6 from J; bases not matched to a gene: 14. CDR3 region: CASSLAGGQPFPANEQFF. The CDR3 nucleotides read TGCGCCAGCAGCTTGGCGGGGGGGCAACCCTTTCCCGCCAATGAGCAGTTCTTC.

This clonotype was counted between two and nine times. V gene TRBV29-1 combines with J gene TRBJ2-2; 10 nucleotides align to TRBD1. There are 14 residues in the CDR3. From germline, CDR1 is SQVTM and CDR2 ANQGSEA. J was trimmed by 2 bases and V by 6 bases; bases with no gene match: 3. DNA of the CDR3: TGCAGCGTAGGGACAGGGGTAAACACCGGGGAGCTGTTTTTT. Its translation: CSVGTGVNTGELFF.

This clonotype was detected a few times. The V call is TRBV12-5, the J call TRBJ2-1, with TRBD2 matching 8 bases. Germline CDR1 is LGHNT and CDR2 is FRNRAP. V dropped 6 bases and J dropped 4; count of bases not matched to a gene: 14. The CDR3 spans 17 residues. The CDR3 protein is CASGAPVTSGAYNEQFF. CDR3 coding DNA: TGTGCTAGTGGCGCCCCAGTAACTAGCGGAGCATACAATGAGCAGTTCTTC.

The genes are TRBV24-1 and TRBJ2-1; 8 nucleotides agree with TRBD1. V lost 9 bases, J lost 5 bases, and 5 bases stayed unmatched. The CDR3 is 13 amino acids. Germline assignment: CDR1 KGHDR and CDR2 SFDVKD. The CDR3 reads CATQGQGHNEQFF. The CDR3 nucleotides are TGTGCCACCCAAGGACAGGGCCACAATGAGCAGTTCTTC.

A few counts support this clonotype. V is TRBV7-6 and J is TRBJ2-7; 8 bases align to TRBD2. The CDR3 consists of 18 residues. Germline V gene sequence: CDR1 SGHVS, CDR2 FNYEAQ. V shed 2 bases and J 4 bases; nucleotides not matched to a gene: 16. CDR3 nucleotides: TGTGCCAGCAGCTTATTCCCGCACTCTAGCGGGTTAGCTTACGAGCAGTACGTC. Encoded protein: CASSLFPHSSGLAYEQYV.

This clonotype has just a few counts. The chain has TRBV2 and TRBJ2-7; unclear D gene. V was pared by 1 base and J by 3 bases, with 7 bases between. Looked up from germline, CDR1 is SNHLY and CDR2 is FYNNEI. This CDR3 contains 13 residues. CDR3 DNA: TGTGCCAGCAGTGAAGGAGTAAGCTACGAGCAGTACTTC. Translation: CASSEGVSYEQYF.

This chain uses TRBV7-9 with TRBJ1-5; no reliable D call. Germline CDR1 SEHNR, CDR2 FQNEAQ (reference sequence). The CDR3 runs 13 residues. The germline V and J ends were trimmed by 5 bases and 4 bases, with 9 bases remaining between them. CDR3 sequence: CASSPPGNQPQHF. Written as DNA, the CDR3 is TGTGCCAGCAGCCCTCCTGGTAATCAGCCCCAGCATTTT.

V and J are TRBV7-8 and TRBJ2-1; D may correspond to TRBD1 or TRBD2 (5 bases each). Germline CDR1 and CDR2: SGHVS and FQNEAQ. The CDR3 length is 17 residues. Trimming stripped 1 base from V and 0 bases from J, with 13 bases between. Written as DNA, the CDR3 is TGTGCCAGCAGCTTAGGAGAGGGGACGTACTCCTACAATGAGCAGTTCTTC. This translates into CASSLGEGTYSYNEQFF.

This clonotype has only a few counts. V is TRBV9 and J is TRBJ2-5, with TRBD1 matching 10 bases. CDR1 is SGDLS and CDR2 is YYNGEE in the germline V gene. The V gene end was trimmed by 0 bases and the J gene end by 4 bases; junction bases not matched to a gene: 6. The CDR3 consists of 16 residues. The CDR3 sequence is CASSVDWDRGRETQYF. CDR3 nucleotide sequence: TGTGCCAGCAGCGTAGATTGGGACAGGGGACGAGAGACCCAGTACTTC.

This chain joins TRBV5-1 and TRBJ2-3, with 11 bases matching TRBD2. CDR3 length: 16 residues. V dropped 1 base and J dropped 6; count of bases not matched to a gene: 7. The V gene's germline CDR1 is SGHRS and CDR2 YFSETQ. The DNA for the CDR3 is TGCGCCAGCAGCTTGTGGCTAGCGGGGGGTGGCGATACGCAGTATTTT. This codes for CASSLWLAGGGDTQYF.

This clonotype has a count of ten or more. The rearrangement links TRBV13 to TRBJ2-7; D remains ambiguous. The CDR3 loop spans 14 amino acids. The germline gives CDR1 PRHDT, CDR2 FYEKMQ (reference sequence). The ends were cut back, 2 bases at V and 3 bases at J, with 11 bases in the middle. This CDR3 is CASSLISSNYEQYV. Written as DNA, the CDR3 is TGTGCCAGCAGCTTAATTTCCTCAAACTACGAGCAGTACGTC.

The V and J genes are TRBV14 and TRBJ1-1; tentative D call: TRBD1 (5 bases). The V end lost 1 base, the J end lost 3 bases, and 12 bases lay between the germline ends. The CDR3 totals 15 residues. Per the germline V gene, CDR1 is SGHDN and CDR2 is FVKESK. The CDR3 spells CASSQAGWGDTEAFF. The CDR3 DNA is TGTGCCAGCAGCCAAGCAGGGTGGGGGGACACTGAAGCTTTCTTT.

The rearrangement uses TRBV9 and TRBJ2-1, with a weak D call TRBD2 (6 bases). The V gene's germline CDR1 is SGDLS and CDR2 YYNGEE. The CDR3 runs to 17 residues. Between the trimmed V and J ends, which lost 0 bases and 1 base, there was a span of 14 bases. The CDR3 reads CASSVEGGVGSYNEQFF. DNA of the CDR3: TGTGCCAGCAGCGTAGAAGGCGGGGTTGGGTCCTACAATGAGCAGTTCTTC.

This clonotype was counted only a few times. The chain links TRBV25-1 to TRBJ1-2; 9 bases match TRBD1. The ends lost 5 bases at V and 8 bases at J; junction bases unmatched: 6. The CDR3 runs to 13 residues. The V gene's germline CDR1 is MGHDK and CDR2 SYGVNS. In nucleotides, the CDR3 is TGTGCCAGCAGTTCGATGGACAGGGGAGGCTACACCTTC. Translation gives CASSSMDRGGYTF.

This sequence joins TRBV7-9 and TRBJ2-7, with a possible D match to TRBD2 (6 bases). In germline, CDR1 is SEHNR, CDR2 FQNEAQ (reference sequence). The CDR3 contains 13 residues. The V and J ends lost 5 bases and 3 bases respectively, with 11 bases between them. The CDR3 DNA reads as TGTGCCAGCAGCCCCCGGGGACTCTACGAGCAGTACTTC. Residues: CASSPRGLYEQYF. The variable domain in full, with the rest retrieved from reference TRBV7-9 and TRBJ2-7, is DTGVSQNPRHKITKRGQNVTFRCDPISEHNRLYWYRQTLGQGPEFLTYFQNEAQLEKSRLLSDRFSAERPKGSFSTLEIQRTEQGDSAMYLCASSPRGLYEQYFGPGTRLTVT.

This sequence joins TRBV13 and TRBJ2-1; 9 nucleotides agree with TRBD2. V lost 4 bases and J lost 8; bases outside the gene matches: 9. Germline loops: CDR1 PRHDT, CDR2 FYEKMQ (reference sequence). The CDR3 runs 15 residues. CDR3 amino acids: CASSSTGTSIYEQFF. The CDR3 nucleotides read TGTGCCAGCAGCTCCACCGGGACTAGCATCTATGAGCAGTTCTTC.

This sequence joins TRBV7-6 and TRBJ2-1; D possibly corresponds to TRBD2 (5 bases). The germline V gene encodes CDR1 SGHVS and CDR2 FNYEAQ. V shed 1 base and J shed 15 bases, with 16 bases lying between them. This CDR3 has 13 residues. The CDR3 region is CASSLGPRGDGFF. CDR3 in DNA: TGTGCCAGCAGCTTAGGGCCTCGGGGAGATGGGTTCTTC.

This clonotype was counted a few times. V gene TRBV11-2 combines with J gene TRBJ2-7; 8 nucleotides align to TRBD2. Germline CDR1 SGHAT, CDR2 FQNNGV. This CDR3 region has 14 residues. Losses at the gene ends were 5 bases for V and 3 bases for J; bases not matched to a gene: 6. The CDR3 coding sequence is TGTGCCAGCAGCGATACTAGCGGATACTACGAGCAGTACGTC. Its protein product is CASSDTSGYYEQYV.